A single sample gave rise to the 11 T cell receptor beta chains below, sequenced in a study of T-cell reconstitution after alpha-beta-depleted transplantation in children. TCRbeta library construction was performed incorporating unique molecular identifiers. MiXCR, run by TCRdb on the PCR reads, gives a single entry per CDR3 protein. The table records 380,000 or so distinct CDR3 sequences, roughly 15% of them present only once. This specimen was PBMCs, taken from the stem cell graft. Receptors were obtained from a human donor who donated a stem cell graft to a child with Fanconi anemia.

This clonotype was observed at least ten times. The genes are TRBV20-1 and TRBJ2-1; D uncertain. The CDR3 covers 16 residues. Germline V gives CDR1 DFQATT, CDR2 SNEGSKA (reference sequence). The germline V and J ends were trimmed by 5 bases and 7 bases, with 24 bases remaining between them. CDR3 region: CSARLARGSVKNEQFF. CDR3 DNA sequence: TGCAGTGCTCGTCTCGCCCGTGGTAGTGTGAAGAATGAGCAGTTCTTC.

This clonotype was seen ten or more times. This rearrangement joins TRBV3-1 to TRBJ2-1; 7 bases are shared with TRBD2. The germline CDR1 and CDR2 sequences are LGHDT and YNNKEL (reference sequence). This CDR3 spans 13 amino acids. The V segment lost 1 base and the J segment 6 bases; nucleotides outside the gene matches: 0. The CDR3 loop reads CASSQGTSNEQFF. The CDR3 DNA is TGTGCCAGCAGCCAAGGGACTAGCAATGAGCAGTTCTTC.

In this sample, this clonotype turned up many times. This chain joins TRBV29-1 and TRBJ2-5, with 7 bases that match TRBD2. J was trimmed by 0 bases and V by 5 bases; bases with no gene match: 9. The germline V gene has CDR1 SQVTM and CDR2 ANQGSEA. The CDR3 length is 15 residues. The CDR3 coding sequence is TGCAGCGTTCCTATGGGCGGGGGAAACCAAGAGACCCAGTACTTC. It translates to CSVPMGGGNQETQYF.

The chain is built from TRBV20-1 and TRBJ1-5; the D gene is possibly TRBD1 (5 bases). CDR1 and CDR2 (germline): DFQATT, SNEGSKA (reference sequence). CDR3 length equals 13 residues. The germline V and J ends were trimmed by 1 base and 7 bases, with 11 bases remaining between them. For the CDR3, the DNA is TGCAGTGCTAGAGGACAGAATATCCAGCCCCAGCATTTT. This sequence encodes CSARGQNIQPQHF.

This clonotype has only a few counts. The chain carries TRBV11-2 and TRBJ1-1; D unresolved. The CDR3 sequence is 15 residues long. V dropped 5 bases and J dropped 0 bases, with 13 bases sitting between them. CDR1 and CDR2 (germline): SGHAT, FQNNGV. The CDR3, as DNA: TGTGCCAGCAGCCAAGAAGAGTTTTTGAACACTGAAGCTTTCTTT. Translating it yields CASSQEEFLNTEAFF.

This chain uses TRBV15 with TRBJ2-7; weak D call: TRBD2 (7 bases). The CDR3 is made up of 13 amino acids. Looked up from germline, CDR1 is LNHNV and CDR2 is YYDKDF (reference sequence). Trimming stripped 3 bases from V and 7 bases from J, with 13 bases between. CDR3 sequence reads: CATSREKGGEQYV. CDR3 nucleotides: TGTGCCACCAGCAGGGAAAAGGGGGGGGAGCAGTACGTC.

This clonotype has only a few counts. V gene TRBV5-5 combines with J gene TRBJ1-5; the D is unclear. Germline V gene lookup returns CDR1 SGHKS and CDR2 YYEKEE (reference sequence). This CDR3 has 13 amino acids. V gave up 2 bases and J gave up 4 bases, with 7 bases separating them. This CDR3 reads CASSLQLNQPQHF. CDR3 DNA: TGTGCCAGCAGCTTACAGCTGAATCAGCCCCAGCATTTT.

The chain recombines TRBV20-1 with TRBJ2-4, with D hard to call. The CDR3 has 12 amino acids. Trimming took 1 base from V and 10 from J, leaving 11 bases between them. CDR1 DFQATT and CDR2 SNEGSKA come from the germline V gene (reference sequence). The CDR3 region is CSARAPPRIQYF. The CDR3 nucleotides are TGCAGTGCTAGAGCCCCACCTCGTATTCAGTACTTC.

CDR3 bases: TGCGCCAGCAGCCAGGGGGCCTGGGACACTGAAGCTTTCTTT. It specifies CASSQGAWDTEAFF. The V call is TRBV4-3, the J call TRBJ1-1, with D tentatively TRBD1 (6 bases). Per germline, CDR1 LGHNA and CDR2 YSLEER. Trimming removed 3 bases at V and 3 bases at J, with 11 bases between. This CDR3 is 14 amino acids long.

The table lists this clonotype with a few counts. J is TRBJ2-1 and V is TRBV6-4; 8 bases align to TRBD1. Germline CDR1 reads MRHNA; CDR2 reads SNTAGT. The V gene end was trimmed by 6 bases and the J gene end by 2 bases; junction bases not matched to a gene: 3. CDR3 length: 14 amino acids. This CDR3 reads CASRHRGAYNEQFF. For the CDR3, the DNA is TGTGCCAGCAGGCACAGGGGGGCCTACAATGAGCAGTTCTTC.

The rearrangement links TRBV12-3 or TRBV12-4 to TRBJ1-2; 8 bases line up with TRBD1. The V and J ends lost 3 bases and 3 bases, in that order; junction bases with no gene match: 9. CDR3 size: 16 residues. This CDR3 reads CASSFRGPHADYGYTF. In DNA, the CDR3 is TGTGCCAGCAGTTTCAGGGGGCCTCACGCCGACTATGGCTACACCTTC.